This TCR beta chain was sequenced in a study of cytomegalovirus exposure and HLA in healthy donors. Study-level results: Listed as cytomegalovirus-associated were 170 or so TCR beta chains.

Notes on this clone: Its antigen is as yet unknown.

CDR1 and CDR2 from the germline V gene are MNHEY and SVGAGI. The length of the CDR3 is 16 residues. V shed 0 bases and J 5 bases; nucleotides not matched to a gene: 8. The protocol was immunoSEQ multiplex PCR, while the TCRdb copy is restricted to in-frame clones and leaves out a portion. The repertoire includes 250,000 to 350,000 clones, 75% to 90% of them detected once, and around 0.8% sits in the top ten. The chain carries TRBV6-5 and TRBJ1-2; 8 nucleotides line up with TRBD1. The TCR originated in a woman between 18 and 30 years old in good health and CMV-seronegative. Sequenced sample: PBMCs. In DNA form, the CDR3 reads TGTGCCAGCAGTTACTCCGTCCAGGGGGCACATTATGGCTACACCTTC. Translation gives CASSYSVQGAHYGYTF.